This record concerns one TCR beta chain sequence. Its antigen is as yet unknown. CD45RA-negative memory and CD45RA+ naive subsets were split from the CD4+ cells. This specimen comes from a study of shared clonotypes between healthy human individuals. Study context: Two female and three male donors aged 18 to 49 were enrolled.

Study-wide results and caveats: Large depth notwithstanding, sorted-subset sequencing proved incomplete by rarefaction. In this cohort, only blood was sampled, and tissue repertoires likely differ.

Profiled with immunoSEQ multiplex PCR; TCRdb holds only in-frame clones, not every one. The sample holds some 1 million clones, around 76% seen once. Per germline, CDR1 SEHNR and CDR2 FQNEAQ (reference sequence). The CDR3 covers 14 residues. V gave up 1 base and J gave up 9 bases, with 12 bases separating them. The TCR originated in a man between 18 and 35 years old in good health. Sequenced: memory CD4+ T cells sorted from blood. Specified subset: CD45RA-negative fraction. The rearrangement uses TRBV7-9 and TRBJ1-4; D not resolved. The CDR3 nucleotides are TGTGCCAGCAGCTTAGAATCCTCTTACCAAAAACTGTTTTTT. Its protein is CASSLESSYQKLFF.